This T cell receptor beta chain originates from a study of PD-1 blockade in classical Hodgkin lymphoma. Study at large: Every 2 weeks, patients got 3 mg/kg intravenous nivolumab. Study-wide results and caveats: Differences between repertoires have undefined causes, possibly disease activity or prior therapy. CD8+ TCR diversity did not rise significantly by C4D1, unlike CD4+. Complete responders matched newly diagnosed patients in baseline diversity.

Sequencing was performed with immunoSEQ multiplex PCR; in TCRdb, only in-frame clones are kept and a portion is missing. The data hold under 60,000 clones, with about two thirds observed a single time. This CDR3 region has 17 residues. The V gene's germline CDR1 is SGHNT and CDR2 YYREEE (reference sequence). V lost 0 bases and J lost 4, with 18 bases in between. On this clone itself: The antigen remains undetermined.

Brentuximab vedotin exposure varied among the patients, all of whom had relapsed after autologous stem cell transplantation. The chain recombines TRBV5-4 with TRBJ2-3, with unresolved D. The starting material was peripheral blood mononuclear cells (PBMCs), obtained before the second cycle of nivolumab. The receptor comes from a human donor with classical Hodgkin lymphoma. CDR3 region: CASSLARRKYLADTQYF. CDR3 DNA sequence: TGTGCCAGCAGCTTGGCTCGGCGGAAGTATCTAGCAGATACGCAGTATTTT.